Listed here is a single T cell receptor (beta chain). Its antigen is currently unknown. The data were taken from a study of long-term antiretroviral therapy in people with HIV. General study results and limits: Pre-ART clonal expansion yielded clones that dominated the repertoire at all time points. Repertoires with HIV possessed tighter CDR3 length spans than those of controls.

Running of the v3.0 immunoSEQ assay took place at survey level. TCRdb's copy holds only in-frame clones and misses some; the assay was immunoSEQ multiplex PCR. Of more than 20,000 clones listed, roughly four fifths are singletons. Germline CDR1 reads MDHEN; CDR2 reads SYDVKM. The CDR3 is made up of 12 amino acids. Trimming shortened V by 4 bases and J by 6 bases, and 10 bases separated the two germline ends. This receptor was obtained from a man aged 40-55 years with HIV. Sequenced material: unsorted PBMCs, taken 0.5 years before starting antiretroviral therapy. This chain connects TRBV28 to TRBJ2-7; D is unresolved. The chain's CDR3 is CASSYSIREQYF. The CDR3 DNA is TGTGCCAGCAGTTATTCTATACGCGAGCAGTACTTC.